This record concerns one TCR beta chain sequence. The age range of participants was roughly 18 to 90 years, with residence in approximately 25 US areas. This entry is derived from a study of blood T cell repertoires in COVID-19. Study-level background: Sites across the United States, Italy and Spain contributed samples from acute and convalescent COVID-19. PBMCs, B-cell-depleted T cells, or T cells were the source of the cDNA or gDNA that made up the material.

This CDR3 has 14 residues. Per the germline V gene, CDR1 is LNHDA and CDR2 is SQIVND (reference sequence). Trimming shortened V by 1 base and J by 4 bases, and 9 bases separated the two germline ends. Original handling: Reference gene primer amplification in the assay estimated nucleated cell counts. Profiling relied on immunoSEQ multiplex PCR, and the TCRdb table lists in-frame clones only, not all of them. The V and J calls and clone size are taken from that table; D and trimming were inferred from the DNA. In the table there are about 470,000 clones, 87% of which are singletons. The sequencing sample was made of PBMCs or T cells enriched from blood (not recorded which). The origin of this receptor is a woman younger than 35 who had recovered from COVID-19. The genes are TRBV19 and TRBJ2-3; maybe TRBD2 (6 bases). The CDR3 reads CASSIAPGADTQYF. CDR3 nucleotide sequence: TGTGCCAGTAGTATAGCCCCGGGGGCAGATACGCAGTATTTT.